The sequence of this TCR beta chain was determined in a study of T cells in Graves' hyperthyroidism and ophthalmopathy. Findings and caveats of the study: The majority of expanded thyroid clonotypes above 0.001 also appeared in blood. The model's output predicted ophthalmopathy at a median of 6.5 months prior to onset.

Per germline, CDR1 SNHLY and CDR2 FYNNEI. Trimming cost V 4 bases and J 5 bases; bases outside gene matches: 8. The CDR3 runs 15 residues. In this sample, this clonotype turned up many times. The target antigen is unknown. It was RNA transcripts that yielded the amplified TCR beta CDR3 regions. The TCR CDR3 was amplified in a first-round RT-PCR using the HTBI primer set. TCRdb re-analysed the multiplex PCR reads in MiXCR, keeping a single row per CDR3 protein. The data hold approximately 620,000 distinct CDR3 sequences, with approximately 14% observed a single time. The hyperthyroidism patients had all been newly diagnosed, and their disease duration was under 2 months. Their ages ranged from 18 to 65 years.

The clonotype originates from a woman aged 25 to 39 with Graves' hyperthyroidism that later progressed to Graves' ophthalmopathy. The rearrangement joins TRBV2 to TRBJ2-3; 8 bases match TRBD1. Sequences were obtained from blood. CDR3 protein: CASSGPDRVGDTQYF. The DNA of the CDR3 is TGTGCCAGCAGTGGTCCGGACAGGGTGGGAGATACGCAGTATTTT.